This T cell receptor (beta chain) emerged from a study of T-cell memory formation after mild COVID-19. TCRdb analysed the 5' RACE reads with MiXCR anew, one entry per CDR3 protein. The sample contains 450,000 to 650,000 distinct CDR3 sequences, roughly 22% of which appear only once. Trimming at V came to 7 bases and at J to 6 bases, leaving 8 bases not matched to a gene. Germline values: CDR1 SEHNR, CDR2 FQNEAQ (reference sequence). The length of the CDR3 is 15 residues. This clonotype was picked up a small number of times. The rearrangement joins TRBV7-9 to TRBJ1-6; 8 nucleotides agree with TRBD1. The sequencing sample was made of PBMCs or a T cell subset sorted from them (not recorded which). The TCR comes from an adult woman who had mild COVID-19 (a few samples of this study predate the infection). Cell type and time point are not known. Here the CDR3 reads CASMLTGGSNSPLHF. For the CDR3, the DNA is TGTGCCAGCATGCTAACAGGGGGTTCTAATTCACCCCTCCACTTT.